The source of this TCR beta chain is a study of Graves' ophthalmopathy and Graves' hyperthyroidism. This CDR3 has 15 amino acids. Germline CDR1 and CDR2: SGHRS and YFSETQ. Trimming removed 5 bases from V and 1 base from J; junction bases left unmatched: 6. For repertoire sequencing, the TCR beta CDR3 regions were amplified from RNA transcripts. After a first-round RT-PCR with HTBI primers, a second-round multiplex PCR was run. TCRdb analysed the multiplex PCR reads with MiXCR anew, one entry per CDR3 protein. This table has hundreds of thousands of distinct CDR3 sequences, about a fifth appearing once.

Specimen: peripheral blood. The rearrangement joins TRBV5-1 to TRBJ1-1; 9 bases match TRBD1. The TCR originated in a woman younger than 35 with stable Graves' hyperthyroidism. Some clones in this sample may be carry-over from other donors' samples. The CDR3, as DNA: TGCGCCAGCAGTAAGACGACAGGGGGGAACACTGAAGCTTTCTTT. Amino acids: CASSKTTGGNTEAFF.